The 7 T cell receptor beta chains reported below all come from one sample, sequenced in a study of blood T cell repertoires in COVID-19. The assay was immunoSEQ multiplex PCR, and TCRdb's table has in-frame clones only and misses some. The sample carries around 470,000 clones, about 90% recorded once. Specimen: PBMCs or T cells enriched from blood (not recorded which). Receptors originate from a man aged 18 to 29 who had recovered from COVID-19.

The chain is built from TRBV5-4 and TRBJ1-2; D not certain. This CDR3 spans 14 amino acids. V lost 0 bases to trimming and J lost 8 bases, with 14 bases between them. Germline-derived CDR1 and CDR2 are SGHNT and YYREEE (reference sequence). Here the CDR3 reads CASSLVTGSGGYTF. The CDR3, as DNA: TGTGCCAGCAGCTTGGTAACCGGGAGCGGGGGCTACACCTTC.

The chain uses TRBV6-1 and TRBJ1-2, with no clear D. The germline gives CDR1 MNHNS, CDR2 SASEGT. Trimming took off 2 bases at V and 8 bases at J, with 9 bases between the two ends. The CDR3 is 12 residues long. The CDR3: CASSEQTRGYTF. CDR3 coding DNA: TGTGCCAGCAGTGAACAAACGCGGGGCTACACCTTC.

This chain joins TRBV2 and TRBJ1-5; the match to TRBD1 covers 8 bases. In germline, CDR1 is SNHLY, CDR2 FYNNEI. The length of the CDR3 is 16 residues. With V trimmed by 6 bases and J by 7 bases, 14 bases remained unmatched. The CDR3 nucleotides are TGTGCCAGCAGATTAGAGCCAGGGGGCAGAGAGCAGCCCCAGCATTTT. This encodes CASRLEPGGREQPQHF. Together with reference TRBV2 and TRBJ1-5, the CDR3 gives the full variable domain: EPEVTQTPSHQVTQMGQEVILRCVPISNHLYFYWYRQILGQKVEFLVSFYNNEISEKSEIFDDQFSVERPDGSNFTLKIRSTKLEDSAMYFCASRLEPGGREQPQHFGDGTRLSIL.

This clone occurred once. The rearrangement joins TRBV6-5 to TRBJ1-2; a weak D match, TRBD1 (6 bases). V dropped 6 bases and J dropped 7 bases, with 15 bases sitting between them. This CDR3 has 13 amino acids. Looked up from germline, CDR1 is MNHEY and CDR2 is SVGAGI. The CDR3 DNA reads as TGTGCCAGCAGGACCACAGGGACTAGTGGCTACACCTTC. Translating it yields CASRTTGTSGYTF.

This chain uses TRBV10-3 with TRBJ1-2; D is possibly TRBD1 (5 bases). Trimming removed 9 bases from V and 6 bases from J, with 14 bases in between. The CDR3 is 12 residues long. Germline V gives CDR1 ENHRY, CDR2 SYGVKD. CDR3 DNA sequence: TGTGCCATTCGGGGGGTCCACGATGGCTACACCTTC. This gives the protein CAIRGVHDGYTF.

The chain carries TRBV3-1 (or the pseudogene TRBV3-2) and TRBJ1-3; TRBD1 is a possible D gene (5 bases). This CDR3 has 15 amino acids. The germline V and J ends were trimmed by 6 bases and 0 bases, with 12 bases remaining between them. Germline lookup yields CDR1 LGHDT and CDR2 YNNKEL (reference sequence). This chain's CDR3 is CASSRQLRSGNTIYF. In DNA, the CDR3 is TGTGCCAGCAGTAGACAGCTCCGCTCTGGAAACACCATATATTTT.

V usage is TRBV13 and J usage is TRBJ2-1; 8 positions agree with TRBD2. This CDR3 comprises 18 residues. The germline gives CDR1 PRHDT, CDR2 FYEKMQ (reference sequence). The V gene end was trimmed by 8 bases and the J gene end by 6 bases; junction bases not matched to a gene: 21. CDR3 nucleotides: TGTGCCAGCCTCGCCTTAGCGGGGTCTCTGGGGGTGGGCAATGAGCAGTTCTTC. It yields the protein CASLALAGSLGVGNEQFF.